This entry is about one TCR beta chain. Its specificity is unknown. These data come from a study of a mutant IDH1 vaccine in newly diagnosed glioma. Overall study context: A roughly 60% male, 37.5% female split and a mean age of approximately 40 years characterized treated patients. Study-wide results and caveats: The occurrence of vaccine-induced immune responses was seen in roughly 93% of patients. Pseudoprogression apparently tracked independently of changes in top peripheral T cell clonotypes.

Assay used: immunoSEQ multiplex PCR; TCRdb lists only in-frame clones, some missing. The data show approximately 56,000 clones, approximately 65% seen once. V lost 0 bases and J lost 10, with 11 bases in between. CDR3 size: 12 residues. The V gene's germline CDR1 is SGHRS and CDR2 YFSETQ. Noted time point: week 47, end of study. Alongside topical imiquimod, each dose of vaccine comprised 300 ug of mutant IDH1 20-mer peptide. New IDH1-mutant, ATRX-lost WHO grade 3 or 4 astrocytomas occurred in donors. Source: peripheral blood mononuclear cells (PBMCs), taken from a glioma patient whose treatment included an IDH1 peptide vaccine. The origin of this receptor is a man aged 35 to 55 with glioma. Some clones in this sample may be carry-over from other donors' samples. The chain uses TRBV5-1 and TRBJ2-7, with D unclear. The CDR3 DNA sequence: TGCGCCAGCAGCTTGGCGTCCCAACCCCAGTACTTC. The encoded protein is CASSLASQPQYF.